The clone carrying this T cell receptor (beta chain) was counted a few times. What it binds is unknown. This CDR3 has 15 residues. Per germline, CDR1 SNHLY and CDR2 FYNNEI. Trimming took 3 bases from V and 6 from J; bases not matched to a gene: 7. The data were obtained in a study of a mutant IDH1 vaccine in newly diagnosed glioma. Background on the study: Once 4-6 weeks had passed after radiotherapy alone, vaccination started, or it started with temozolomide cycles. Patients previously underwent radiotherapy, temozolomide, or both, and most underwent both. Visit timing is recorded as week 35 for V12 and week 47 for V13.

Measured with immunoSEQ multiplex PCR; TCRdb has only the in-frame clones, and not every one. This sample has 10,000 to 15,000 clones; around 81% occur once, and the top ten carry approximately 4.1%. Regarding the study as a whole: A vaccine-induced immune response developed in roughly 95% of the patients.

Time point given: week 47, end of study. What each vaccine dose contained was 300 ug of mutant IDH1 20-mer peptide, accompanied by topical imiquimod. The receptor's source is a woman between 40 and 55 years old with glioma. This rearrangement joins TRBV2 to TRBJ2-2; 7 bases match TRBD2. Material: PBMCs, obtained from a glioma patient whose treatment included an IDH1 peptide vaccine. The CDR3 sequence: CASSDGGRDAGELFF. CDR3 nucleotides: TGTGCCAGCAGTGATGGTGGGAGGGACGCCGGGGAGCTGTTTTTT.